This is a list of T cell receptor beta chains from one sample in a study of blood T cells in healthy people across ages. TCRdb fed the 5' RACE reads into MiXCR, producing one record per CDR3 protein. Here the sample spans some 880,000 distinct CDR3 sequences, about 34% being singletons. Specimen: blood. The source is a man aged 18 to 30 in good health. CDR3s include the opening cysteine and the closing phenylalanine or tryptophan. D genes are given only for firm matches. Only some rows state a clone size, as once, few, many or a class for expanded clones.

- TRBJ2-2 TRBV12-3/TRBV12-4 - CASTELGAGELFF TGTGCCAGCACCGAGCTGGGGGCCGGGGAGCTGTTTTTT
- TRBJ1-1 TRBV12-3/TRBV12-4 few CASSRGGGVSFF TGTGCCAGCAGTCGGGGGGGCGGGGTATCTTTCTTT
TRBD1 TRBJ1-1 TRBV7-9 - CASSLEGQQAFF TGTGCCAGCAGCTTAGAGGGACAGCAAGCTTTCTTT
- TRBJ2-5 TRBV7-8 - CASSLAQNGAKETQYF TGTGCCAGCAGCTTAGCGCAAAACGGGGCAAAAGAGACCCAGTACTTC
- TRBJ2-1 TRBV12-3/TRBV12-4 many CASSTWGVLYNEQFF TGTGCCAGCAGTACCTGGGGGGTACTTTACAATGAGCAGTTCTTC
TRBD2 TRBJ2-5 TRBV7-2 - CASSLGGGANNEQYF TGTGCCAGCAGCTTAGGGGGGGGAGCAAACAATGAGCAGTACTTC
- TRBJ1-4 TRBV3-1 few CASSFPGHRNEKLFF TGTGCCAGCAGCTTTCCGGGACACAGAAATGAAAAACTGTTTTTT
TRBD2 TRBJ2-7 TRBV14 few CASSQEAPGLAVNNEQYF TGTGCCAGCAGCCAAGAAGCACCGGGACTAGCGGTCAACAATGAGCAGTACTTC
TRBD1 TRBJ1-2 TRBV3-1 - CASSPLGRGFGYTF TGTGCCAGCAGCCCCCTGGGCAGGGGGTTTGGCTACACCTTC
TRBD1 TRBJ2-1 TRBV14 few CASSLVRDRVYNEQFF TGTGCCAGCTCGCTGGTCCGGGACAGGGTCTACAATGAGCAGTTCTTC
- TRBJ2-1 TRBV29-1 few CSVVIPGRSYNEQFF TGCAGCGTTGTTATCCCAGGGAGATCCTACAATGAGCAGTTCTTC
TRBD1 TRBJ2-1 TRBV5-5 - CASSWGQGAGNEQFF TGTGCCAGCAGCTGGGGGCAGGGGGCCGGTAATGAGCAGTTCTTC
- TRBJ2-7 TRBV6-6 many CASSYGTYEQYF TGTGCCAGCAGTTACGGGACCTACGAGCAGTACTTC
- TRBJ2-2 TRBV10-3 many CAISGGTQTGELFF TGTGCCATCAGTGGAGGGACACAAACCGGGGAGCTGTTTTTT
TRBD1 TRBJ1-6 TRBV7-2 many CASTVTGRNSPLHF TGTGCCAGCACCGTGACAGGGCGGAATTCACCCCTCCACTTT
TRBD2 TRBJ2-2 TRBV6-5 few CASSYSKRGRWIGELFF TGTGCCAGCAGTTACTCGAAGCGGGGGCGCTGGATCGGGGAGCTGTTTTTT
TRBD2 TRBJ2-1 TRBV12-3/TRBV12-4 many CASSFLGGGASDEQFF TGTGCCAGCAGTTTCCTTGGCGGGGGGGCCTCAGATGAGCAGTTCTTC
- TRBJ2-4 TRBV15 many CATSPMTEGKNIQYF TGTGCCACCAGCCCGATGACCGAGGGCAAAAACATTCAGTACTTC
- TRBJ1-2 TRBV12-3/TRBV12-4 - CASSGEGLRTRLYGYTF TGTGCCAGCAGTGGAGAGGGCCTCCGCACAAGGCTCTATGGCTACACCTTC
- TRBJ2-5 TRBV4-3 many CASSQDAGETQYF TGCGCCAGCAGCCAGGACGCTGGGGAGACCCAGTACTTC
- TRBJ1-4 TRBV4-3 - CASSQDYGTVTNEKLFF TGCGCCAGCAGCCAAGATTATGGAACCGTAACTAATGAAAAACTGTTTTTT
- TRBJ1-1 TRBV9 once CASSGGIGTEAFF TGTGCCAGCAGCGGCGGGATAGGTACTGAAGCTTTCTTT
- TRBJ2-5 TRBV24-1 few CATGNAAGETQYF TGTGCCACCGGAAACGCTGCAGGCGAGACCCAGTACTTC
TRBD1 TRBJ1-2 TRBV5-5 - CASNSNLQGVGYGYTF TGTGCCAGCAACTCGAACCTGCAGGGGGTAGGCTATGGCTACACCTTC
- TRBJ2-2 TRBV12-3/TRBV12-4 - CASSFDRTTGELFF TGTGCCAGCAGTTTTGACAGGACGACCGGGGAGCTGTTTTTT
- TRBJ2-7 TRBV11-2 few CASSLEAGQANEQYF TGTGCCAGCAGCTTGGAGGCTGGGCAGGCCAACGAGCAGTACTTC
- TRBJ2-3 TRBV4-1 many CASREAAGTDTQYF TGCGCCAGCAGAGAGGCAGCTGGAACAGATACGCAGTATTTT
- TRBJ2-5 TRBV6-2/TRBV6-3 - CASSPRPGVPETQYF TGTGCCAGCAGTCCCCGCCCAGGAGTCCCAGAGACCCAGTACTTC
TRBD1 TRBJ1-2 TRBV12-3/TRBV12-4 - CASSTGRTGGAYGYTF TGTGCCAGCAGTACAGGCCGGACAGGTGGGGCCTATGGCTACACCTTC
- TRBJ1-4 TRBV11-2 - CASSLGPVLYEKLFF TGTGCCAGCAGCTTAGGGCCCGTATTGTATGAAAAACTGTTTTTT
- TRBJ1-5 TRBV29-1 - CSVGTDTSNQPQHF TGCAGCGTTGGAACAGATACTAGCAATCAGCCCCAGCATTTT
- TRBJ1-1 TRBV4-1 - CASSSRYPGNTEAFF TGCGCCAGCAGCTCTCGTTACCCCGGGAACACTGAAGCTTTCTTT
TRBD2 TRBJ2-3 TRBV20-1 many CSVSRGGAVADTQYF TGCAGTGTGTCCCGCGGGGGGGCCGTCGCAGATACGCAGTATTTT
- TRBJ1-2 TRBV12-3/TRBV12-4 many CASSLGASVYGYTF TGTGCCAGCAGCTTGGGTGCGAGTGTCTATGGCTACACCTTC
TRBD1 TRBJ2-2 TRBV24-1 few CATSEPSGGGTGELFF TGTGCCACCAGTGAACCTTCAGGGGGCGGCACCGGGGAGCTGTTTTTT
- TRBJ2-3 TRBV7-9 few CASSLAKHSTDTQYF TGTGCCAGCAGCTTAGCTAAGCATAGCACAGATACGCAGTATTTT
TRBD1 TRBJ2-2 TRBV15 - CATSNRDRVTGELFF TGTGCCACCAGCAACCGGGACAGGGTCACCGGGGAGCTGTTTTTT
- TRBJ2-2 TRBV7-9 once CASSFSFTGELFF TGTGCCAGCAGCTTCTCTTTCACCGGGGAGCTGTTTTTT
- TRBJ1-2 TRBV4-3 - CASSQDPHGGGVLDGYTF TGCGCCAGCAGCCAAGATCCCCACGGGGGGGGTGTTCTTGATGGCTACACCTTC
TRBD1 TRBJ2-5 TRBV5-1 - CASSLTGGDETQYF TGCGCCAGCAGCTTGACAGGGGGCGACGAGACCCAGTACTTC
TRBD2 TRBJ2-3 TRBV9 - CASGSTAGGTDTQYF TGTGCCAGCGGCTCAACAGCGGGGGGCACAGATACGCAGTATTTT
- TRBJ2-5 TRBV10-3 - CAITGGYQETQYF TGTGCCATCACAGGCGGGTACCAAGAGACCCAGTACTTC